Below, 19 T cell receptor beta chains from the same sample are listed, as sequenced in a study of tumor and adjacent non-tumor tissue in lung cancer. RNA was extracted from bulk tissue without any cell sorting. Distant lung tissue was collected more than 3 cm away from the tumor edge. The library came from three nested PCR rounds adapted from ARM-PCR protocols. One entry per CDR3 protein results from TCRdb running MiXCR on the multiplex PCR reads. The sample shows approximately 110,000 distinct CDR3 sequences, over 55% of them seen only once. The specimen was distant non-tumor lung tissue. These receptors all come from a man in his sixties with non-small cell lung cancer.

Points on this clonotype: A much bigger clone sits one base away, suggesting this may be a read error. The rearrangement joins TRBV5-1 to TRBJ1-1, with a tentative D call TRBD1 (5 bases). Germline CDR1 is SGHRS and CDR2 is YFSETQ. The V end was cut by 0 bases, the J end by 5 bases, with 11 bases between. CDR3 length: 14 residues. The CDR3 protein is CASSLGPGLTEAFF. Here the CDR3 DNA reads TGCGCCAGCAGCTTGGGACCGGGACTAACTGAAGCTTTCTTT.

V usage is TRBV5-1 and J usage is TRBJ2-4; D is unclear. The CDR3 sequence is 14 residues long. Per germline, CDR1 SGHRS and CDR2 YFSETQ. With 1 base removed from V and 6 bases from J, the gap between germline ends came to 11 bases. CDR3 loop: CASSLYMGGNIQYF. In DNA, the CDR3 is TGCGCCAGCAGCTTGTATATGGGTGGAAACATTCAGTACTTC.

This clonotype was recorded many times. The rearrangement joins TRBV20-1 to TRBJ2-7, with no clear D. The CDR3 is made up of 14 amino acids. The germline V and J ends were trimmed by 0 bases and 3 bases, with 12 bases remaining between them. Germline CDR1 is DFQATT and CDR2 is SNEGSKA (reference sequence). CDR3 region: CSARDYKPNYEQYF. Written as DNA, the CDR3 is TGCAGTGCTAGAGATTATAAACCAAACTACGAGCAGTACTTC.

As regards this clonotype: A much larger clonotype is one base distant, so this may be a read error. This chain links TRBV12-3 or TRBV12-4 with TRBJ1-3; TRBD1 agrees at 7 bases. This CDR3 region has 14 residues. CDR3 residues: CTSSSGQSGNTIYF. For the CDR3, the DNA is TGTACCAGCAGTTCGGGACAGTCTGGAAACACCATATATTTT.

In its sample, this clonotype was seen many times. The chain recombines TRBV7-9 with TRBJ2-7; possible D gene TRBD1, 6 bases. Per germline, CDR1 SEHNR and CDR2 FQNEAQ (reference sequence). This CDR3 is built from 14 residues. With 5 bases removed from V and 3 bases from J, the gap between germline ends came to 14 bases. The CDR3 DNA reads as TGTGCCAGCAGCGACCCGCCGGACAGCTACGAGCAGTACTTC. Its protein product is CASSDPPDSYEQYF.

For this clonotype: Germline and junction disagree at one end, which may indicate a read error. The V and J genes are TRBV29-1 and TRBJ1-1; D not resolved. The CDR3 extends over 11 amino acids. Germline CDR1 and CDR2: SQVTM and ANQGSEA. DNA for the CDR3: TGCCGCGTTGTTGACCAGCCGGCGGCTTTCTTT. This gives the protein CRVVDQPAAFF.

This chain joins TRBV29-1 and TRBJ2-7, with no clear D. The germline CDR1 and CDR2 sequences are SQVTM and ANQGSEA. This CDR3 has 13 amino acids. Trimming shortened V by 5 bases and J by 2 bases, and 13 bases separated the two germline ends. CDR3 in amino acids: CSVYLARTYEQYF. Written as DNA, the CDR3 is TGCAGCGTTTACTTAGCACGCACCTACGAGCAGTACTTC.

This clonotype has at least ten counts. The gene calls are TRBV29-1 and TRBJ2-1; 10 bases match TRBD2. The CDR3 is made up of 15 amino acids. The germline gives CDR1 SQVTM, CDR2 ANQGSEA. After removal of 4 bases from V and 7 bases from J, the junction contained 10 bases not matched to a gene. The CDR3 sequence is CSVARSSGSLNEQFF. CDR3 coding DNA: TGCAGCGTTGCCCGATCTAGCGGGAGTTTGAATGAGCAGTTCTTC.

The rearrangement uses TRBV6-4 and TRBJ2-3; TRBD1 matches 11 bases. Unmatched junction bases numbered 3, after V lost 6 bases and J lost 4 bases. Germline V gives CDR1 MRHNA, CDR2 SNTAGT. The CDR3 has 14 amino acids. CDR3 sequence (DNA): TGTGCCAGCAGCGAGGGACAGGGGGCAGATACGCAGTATTTT. Translation gives CASSEGQGADTQYF.

With regard to this clonotype: Sequence at one end of the junction differs from germline and may be a read error. The chain has TRBV11-2 and TRBJ2-7; D is uncertain. Looked up from germline, CDR1 is SGHAT and CDR2 is FQNNGV. There are 14 residues in the CDR3. The CDR3 loop is CASGLGGRTYEQYF. The CDR3 DNA sequence: TGTGCCAGCGGCTTGGGCGGACGGACCTACGAGCAGTACTTC.

This clonotype showed up many times. The V call is TRBV6-1, the J call TRBJ2-3; TRBD1 agrees at 9 bases. The CDR3 covers 12 residues. J lost 6 bases, V lost 10 bases, and 5 bases had no gene match. CDR1 MNHNS and CDR2 SASEGT come from the germline V gene. The DNA of the CDR3 is TGTGCCACGGACAGGGGTGAGGATACGCAGTATTTT. It is translated as CATDRGEDTQYF.

On this clonotype: The junction does not match germline at one end; this may be a read error. CDR3 DNA: TGCAGTGCTCGCAGGGGTCTCTCTACCTACGAGCGGTATTTC. Protein sequence: CSARRGLSTYERYF. The rearrangement links TRBV20-1 to TRBJ2-7; the D gene is possibly TRBD1 (6 bases). Germline CDR1 DFQATT, CDR2 SNEGSKA (reference sequence). There are 14 residues in the CDR3.

Remarks on this clonotype: This is likely a read error, given that the CDR3 carries no conserved phenylalanine or tryptophan at its end. The chain links TRBV6-5 to TRBJ2-1; 8 nucleotides match TRBD1. The CDR3 spans 17 residues. Germline-derived CDR1 and CDR2 are MNHEY and SVGAGI. The DNA for the CDR3 is TGCGCCAGCAGTTACCGCCAAAGGACAGGGAACTACAATGAGCAGTTCTTG. Translating it yields CASSYRQRTGNYNEQFL.

A remark on this clonotype: No conserved phenylalanine or tryptophan is present at the end of the CDR3, so a read error is the likely explanation. The J gene is TRBJ2-1, the V gene TRBV7-9; the match to TRBD2 covers 7 bases. This CDR3 region has 17 residues. Germline lookup yields CDR1 SEHNR and CDR2 FQNEAQ (reference sequence). The chain's CDR3 is CASSSAASGRSYNEQFL. The CDR3 DNA sequence: TGTGCCAGCAGCTCGGCGGCTAGCGGTCGCTCCTACAATGAACAGTTCTTA.

In regard to this clonotype: Germline and junction disagree at one end, which may indicate a read error. The V call is TRBV6-1, the J call TRBJ2-2; D is perhaps TRBD1 (6 bases). Looked up from germline, CDR1 is MNHNS and CDR2 is SASEGT. The CDR3 loop spans 16 amino acids. The CDR3: CVSSPHRAPNTGQLFF. The CDR3, as DNA: TGTGTCAGCAGCCCTCACAGGGCCCCGAACACAGGGCAGCTGTTTTTT.

Remarks on this clonotype: The germline gene is not matched at one end of the junction; a read error may be the cause. This chain connects TRBV4-2 to TRBJ1-5; 8 bases are shared with TRBD1. Near its end, the DNA agrees better with TRBJ2-3, so the J call may be wrong. Germline V gene sequence: CDR1 LGHNA, CDR2 YNFKEQ. This CDR3 has 15 residues. The CDR3 DNA is TGTGCCAGTAGCCAAGACAGGGGCTTCAATCAGCCCCAGTATTTT. This translates into CASSQDRGFNQPQYF.

Regarding this clonotype: A much larger clone lies one base from this, so it may be a read error. The V gene is TRBV14, the J gene TRBJ2-5, with D possibly matching TRBD1 (6 bases). The CDR3 consists of 11 residues. Germline CDR1 and CDR2: SGHDN and FVKESK. For the CDR3, the DNA is TGTGCCACCAGCCAGGGGGAGACCCAGTACTTC. The encoded protein is CATSQGETQYF.

This clonotype appeared many times. This chain links TRBV12-3 or TRBV12-4 with TRBJ1-4, with 9 nucleotides matching TRBD1. The CDR3 totals 14 residues. With 6 bases clipped from V and 8 bases from J, the junction kept 7 bases outside the gene matches. CDR3 protein: CASRPGQGYEKLFF. The CDR3 DNA follows: TGTGCCAGCAGACCAGGACAGGGGTACGAAAAACTGTTTTTT.

In its sample, this clonotype was seen many times. V gene TRBV6-1 combines with J gene TRBJ2-3; D is ambiguous. The V gene lost 4 bases and the J gene lost 0 bases, with 2 bases spanning the gap. Germline V gene sequence: CDR1 MNHNS, CDR2 SASEGT. The CDR3 is 12 residues long. The CDR3 is CASSGSTDTQYF. CDR3 nucleotide sequence: TGTGCCAGCAGTGGCAGCACAGATACGCAGTATTTT.